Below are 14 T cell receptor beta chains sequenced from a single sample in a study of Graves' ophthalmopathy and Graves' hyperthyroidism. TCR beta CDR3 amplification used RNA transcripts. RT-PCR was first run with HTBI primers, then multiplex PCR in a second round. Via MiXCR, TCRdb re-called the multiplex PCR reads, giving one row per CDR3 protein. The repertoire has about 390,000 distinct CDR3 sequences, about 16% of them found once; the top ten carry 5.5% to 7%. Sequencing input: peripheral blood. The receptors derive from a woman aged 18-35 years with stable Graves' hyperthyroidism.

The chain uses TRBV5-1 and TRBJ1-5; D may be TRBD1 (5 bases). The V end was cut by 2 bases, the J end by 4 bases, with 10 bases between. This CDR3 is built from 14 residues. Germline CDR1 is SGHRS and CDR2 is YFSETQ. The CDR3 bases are TGCGCCAGCAGCTTTGACAGTCCTAATCAGCCCCAGCATTTT. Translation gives CASSFDSPNQPQHF.

CDR3 in DNA: TGCGCCAGCAGCTTGGTCAGTTACGGGGAGCTGTTTTTT. It encodes CASSLVSYGELFF. The chain combines TRBV5-1 with TRBJ2-2, with D unclear. V lost 0 bases and J lost 7, with 7 bases in between. This CDR3 comprises 13 residues. CDR1 is SGHRS, CDR2 YFSETQ, per germline.

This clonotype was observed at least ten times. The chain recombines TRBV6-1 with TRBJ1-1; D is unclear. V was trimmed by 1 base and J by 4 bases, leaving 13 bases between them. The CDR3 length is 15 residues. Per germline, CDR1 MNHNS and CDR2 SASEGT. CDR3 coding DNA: TGTGCCAGCAGTGAAGATGGGGTTGTGGGCACTGAAGCTTTCTTT. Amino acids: CASSEDGVVGTEAFF.

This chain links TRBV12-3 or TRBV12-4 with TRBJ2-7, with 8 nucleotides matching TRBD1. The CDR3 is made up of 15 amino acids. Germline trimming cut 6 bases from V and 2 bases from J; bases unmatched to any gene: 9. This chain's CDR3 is CASSSRDRPPYEQYF. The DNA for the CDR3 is TGTGCCAGCAGCAGCCGGGACAGGCCCCCCTACGAGCAGTACTTC.

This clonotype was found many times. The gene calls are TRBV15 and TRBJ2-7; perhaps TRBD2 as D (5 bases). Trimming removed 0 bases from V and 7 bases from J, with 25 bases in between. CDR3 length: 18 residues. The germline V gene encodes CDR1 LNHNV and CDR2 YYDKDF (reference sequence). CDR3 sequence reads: CATSRDNPLRWKSGEQYF. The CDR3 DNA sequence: TGTGCCACCAGCAGAGATAATCCCCTTAGGTGGAAATCGGGGGAGCAGTACTTC.

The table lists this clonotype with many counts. In DNA form, the CDR3 reads TGTGCCAGCAGCCCCTCGGAAATTCAGGACGAGCAGTACTTC. Amino acids: CASSPSEIQDEQYF. The chain has TRBV11-3 and TRBJ2-7; no definite D call. Germline CDR1 SGHNT, CDR2 YENEEA. The CDR3 has 14 amino acids. The V gene lost 5 bases and the J gene lost 5 bases, with 16 bases spanning the gap.

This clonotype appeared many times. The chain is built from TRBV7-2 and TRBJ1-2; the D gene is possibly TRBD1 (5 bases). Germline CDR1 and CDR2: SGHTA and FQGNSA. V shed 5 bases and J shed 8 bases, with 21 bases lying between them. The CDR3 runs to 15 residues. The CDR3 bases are TGTGCCAGCAGCCCAAGGAACGTGGGGCTGGGCGGCTACACCTTC. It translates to CASSPRNVGLGGYTF.

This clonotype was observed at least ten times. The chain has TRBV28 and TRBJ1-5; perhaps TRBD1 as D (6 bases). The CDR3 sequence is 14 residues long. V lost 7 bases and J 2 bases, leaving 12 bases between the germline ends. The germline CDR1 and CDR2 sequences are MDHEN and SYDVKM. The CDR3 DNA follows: TGTGCCAGCACCTCAGGGGAGGGCAATCAGCCCCAGCATTTT. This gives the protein CASTSGEGNQPQHF.

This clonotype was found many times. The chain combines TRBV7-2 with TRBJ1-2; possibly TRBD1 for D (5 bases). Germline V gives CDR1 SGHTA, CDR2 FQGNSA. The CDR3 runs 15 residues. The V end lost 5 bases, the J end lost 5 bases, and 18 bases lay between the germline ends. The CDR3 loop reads CASSPHSPGGYGYTF. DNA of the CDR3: TGTGCCAGCAGCCCTCACTCCCCCGGGGGATATGGCTACACCTTC. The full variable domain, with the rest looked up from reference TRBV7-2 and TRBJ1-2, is GAGVSQSPSNKVTEKGKDVELRCDPISGHTALYWYRQSLGQGLEFLIYFQGNSAPDKSGLPSDRFSAERTGGSVSTLTIQRTQQEDSAVYLCASSPHSPGGYGYTFGSGTRLTVV.

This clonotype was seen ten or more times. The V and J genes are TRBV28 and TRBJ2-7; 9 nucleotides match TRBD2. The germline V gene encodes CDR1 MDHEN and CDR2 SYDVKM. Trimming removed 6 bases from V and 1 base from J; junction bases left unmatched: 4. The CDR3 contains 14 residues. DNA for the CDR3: TGTGCCAGCAGAGGCGGGGGGGTGTCCTACGAGCAGTACTTC. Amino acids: CASRGGGVSYEQYF.

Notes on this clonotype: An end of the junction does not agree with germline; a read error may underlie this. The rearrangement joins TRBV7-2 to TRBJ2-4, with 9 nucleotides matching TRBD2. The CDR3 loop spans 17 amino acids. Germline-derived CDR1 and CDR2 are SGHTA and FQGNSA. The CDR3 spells CASSSRLAVYGKNIKYF. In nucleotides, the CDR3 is TGTGCCAGCAGCTCACGACTAGCGGTCTATGGAAAAAACATTAAGTACTTC.

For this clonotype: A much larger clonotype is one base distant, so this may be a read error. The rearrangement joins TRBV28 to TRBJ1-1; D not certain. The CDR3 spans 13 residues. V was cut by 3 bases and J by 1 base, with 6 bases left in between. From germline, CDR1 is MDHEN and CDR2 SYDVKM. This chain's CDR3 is CASSFFQNTEAFF. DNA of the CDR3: TGTGCCAGCAGTTTTTTCCAGAACACTGAAGCTTTCTTT.

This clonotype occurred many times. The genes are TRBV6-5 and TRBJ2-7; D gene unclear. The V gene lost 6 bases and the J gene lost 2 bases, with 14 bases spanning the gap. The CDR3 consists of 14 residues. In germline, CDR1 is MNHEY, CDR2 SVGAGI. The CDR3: CASRGPGVTYEQYF. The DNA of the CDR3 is TGTGCCAGCAGGGGCCCTGGGGTTACCTACGAGCAGTACTTC.

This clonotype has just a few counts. The CDR3 sequence is CASSLKLSVAGGYEQYF. The CDR3 DNA reads as TGTGCCAGCAGCTTGAAGTTGAGTGTCGCAGGGGGCTACGAGCAGTACTTC. The chain links TRBV5-4 to TRBJ2-7, with 7 positions matching TRBD1. Germline lookup yields CDR1 SGHNT and CDR2 YYREEE (reference sequence). Unmatched junction bases numbered 13, after V lost 1 base and J lost 3 bases. The CDR3 has 17 amino acids.